The entry that follows covers one TCR beta chain sequence. The antigen is undetermined. Amplification of the TCR beta CDR3 regions used RNA transcripts (as template). The first round was an RT-PCR with HTBI primers, and the second round was a multiplex PCR. Via MiXCR, TCRdb re-called the multiplex PCR reads, giving one row per CDR3 protein. Found here are hundreds of thousands of distinct CDR3 sequences, 35% to 45% of them singletons; the top ten hold under 3.5%. Moderately to severely active ophthalmopathy under 3 months, CAS at least 3, NOSPECS at least 4. The diagnosis combined clinical symptoms, thyroxine, TRAb, thyroid ultrasound and orbital computed tomography scans. The PBMCs originated from roughly 11 ml of fresh peripheral blood. With V trimmed by 1 base and J by 4 bases, 5 bases remained unmatched. Germline CDR1 SGHAT, CDR2 FQNNGV. The CDR3 is 15 amino acids. These data belong to a study of Graves' ophthalmopathy and Graves' hyperthyroidism. Study-wide findings and caveats: Among expanded thyroid clonotypes above 0.001 frequency, most also occurred in blood.

This receptor was taken from an adult man with Graves' ophthalmopathy. The gene calls are TRBV11-2 and TRBJ2-5; 8 nucleotides line up with TRBD2. What was sequenced was peripheral blood. CDR3 amino acids: CASSLVPSGRETQYF. DNA of the CDR3: TGTGCCAGCAGCTTAGTTCCGAGCGGGAGAGAGACCCAGTACTTC. The entire variable domain, with the rest obtained from reference TRBV11-2 and TRBJ2-5, is as follows: EAGVAQSPRYKIIEKRQSVAFWCNPISGHATLYWYQQILGQGPKLLIQFQNNGVVDDSQLPKDRFSAERLKGVDSTLKIQPAKLEDSAVYLCASSLVPSGRETQYFGPGTRLLVL.